The 22 T cell receptor beta chains below were found in one sample sequenced in a study of response to subunit inactivated influenza vaccine. TCRdb ran MiXCR on the RT-PCR reads and lists one entry per CDR3 protein. The table includes 800,000 to 1,000,000 distinct CDR3 sequences, roughly 20% detected once. The sample in question was PBMCs from blood, obtained about 5 days after vaccination. The receptors derive from a man aged 45-65 years who received an inactivated influenza vaccine.

This clonotype was observed a few times. This chain uses TRBV29-1 with TRBJ1-1; 12 positions agree with TRBD1. Germline V gene data show CDR1 as SQVTM and CDR2 as ANQGSEA. The V segment lost 6 bases and the J segment 5 bases; nucleotides outside the gene matches: 4. The CDR3 length is 13 residues. CDR3 DNA sequence: TGCAGCGTGGGGGACAGGGGGCGAACTGAAGCTTTCTTT. This gives the protein CSVGDRGRTEAFF.

The CDR3, as DNA: TGTGCCATCAGAGGCCAGCCCAATGAGCAGTTCTTC. As protein: CAIRGQPNEQFF. V is TRBV10-3 and J is TRBJ2-1; D unresolved. This CDR3 has 12 residues. Per germline, CDR1 ENHRY and CDR2 SYGVKD. Trimming cost V 6 bases and J 6 bases, with 9 bases left between them.

V and J are TRBV6-2 or TRBV6-3 and TRBJ2-7; 14 nucleotides line up with TRBD2. CDR1 is MNHEY, CDR2 SVGEGT, per germline. The CDR3 length is 19 residues. V shed 4 bases, J shed 3 bases, and the junction held 14 bases outside the gene matches. CDR3 protein: CASSWRRDLGLAGVYEQYF. The CDR3 DNA follows: TGTGCCAGCAGTTGGAGGAGGGACCTGGGACTAGCGGGAGTCTACGAGCAGTACTTC.

DNA of the CDR3: TGTGCCAGCAGCGTGACTAGCGGACGCGAGGAGCAGTACTTC. It is translated as CASSVTSGREEQYF. The genes are TRBV9 and TRBJ2-7; 9 nucleotides match TRBD2. In germline, CDR1 is SGDLS, CDR2 YYNGEE. This CDR3 has 14 amino acids. V lost 2 bases and J lost 7; bases outside the gene matches: 7. The entire variable domain, with the rest obtained from reference TRBV9 and TRBJ2-7, is as follows: DSGVTQTPKHLITATGQRVTLRCSPRSGDLSVYWYQQSLDQGLQFLIQYYNGEERAKGNILERFSAQQFPDLHSELNLSSLELGDSALYFCASSVTSGREEQYFGPGTRLTVT.

This clonotype was observed a few times. The rearrangement links TRBV6-1 to TRBJ2-1, with TRBD2 identical over 11 bases. The CDR3 extends over 15 amino acids. With V trimmed by 4 bases and J by 9 bases, 8 bases remained unmatched. Germline lookup yields CDR1 MNHNS and CDR2 SASEGT. The CDR3 region is CASSAQTSGTGEQFF. The CDR3 DNA reads TGTGCCAGCAGTGCACAGACTAGCGGGACCGGTGAGCAGTTCTTC.

This clonotype was counted between two and nine times. The rearrangement uses TRBV7-2 and TRBJ1-4; TRBD1 matches 7 bases. V gave up 5 bases and J gave up 0 bases; unmatched junction bases: 6. The CDR3 covers 16 residues. CDR1 is SGHTA, CDR2 FQGNSA, per germline. The CDR3 here is CASSPRGTATNEKLFF. CDR3 DNA: TGTGCCAGCAGCCCCAGGGGGACAGCAACTAATGAAAAACTGTTTTTT.

This clonotype was picked up a small number of times. V is TRBV4-3 and J is TRBJ2-5; maybe TRBD2 (5 bases). The CDR3 has 13 residues. Germline V gene sequence: CDR1 LGHNA, CDR2 YSLEER. Trimming removed 4 bases from V and 5 bases from J, with 11 bases in between. For the CDR3, the DNA is TGCGCCAGCAGCCGCAGGACTGGCGAGACCCAGTACTTC. Translation gives CASSRRTGETQYF.

This clonotype came up a few times. V gene TRBV7-2 combines with J gene TRBJ2-7; the match to TRBD1 covers 8 bases. CDR1 SGHTA and CDR2 FQGNSA come from the germline V gene. Trimming at V came to 1 base and at J to 2 bases, leaving 4 bases not matched to a gene. The CDR3 has 15 amino acids. CDR3 in amino acids: CASSLVQGATYEQYF. DNA of the CDR3: TGTGCCAGCAGCTTAGTCCAGGGGGCAACCTACGAGCAGTACTTC. Full variable domain (outside the CDR3, taken from reference TRBV7-2 and TRBJ2-7): GAGVSQSPSNKVTEKGKDVELRCDPISGHTALYWYRQSLGQGLEFLIYFQGNSAPDKSGLPSDRFSAERTGGSVSTLTIQRTQQEDSAVYLCASSLVQGATYEQYFGPGTRLTVT.

This clonotype was recorded a few times. V is TRBV4-2 and J is TRBJ2-3; maybe TRBD1 (6 bases). The CDR3 length is 18 residues. Germline CDR1 reads LGHNA; CDR2 reads YNFKEQ. V shed 1 base and J shed 0 bases, with 17 bases lying between them. The CDR3 spells CASSQGPWGPTSTDTQYF. As DNA, the CDR3 is TGTGCCAGCAGCCAAGGGCCCTGGGGGCCAACTAGCACAGATACGCAGTATTTT.

The sample holds a few counts of this clonotype. The rearrangement joins TRBV5-1 to TRBJ2-7; 9 bases line up with TRBD1. Trimming at V came to 0 bases and at J to 3 bases, leaving 4 bases not matched to a gene. From germline, CDR1 is SGHRS and CDR2 YFSETQ. The CDR3 has 15 amino acids. Written as DNA, the CDR3 is TGCGCCAGCAGCTTGGCCGGACAGGGGAACTACGAGCAGTACTTC. Translated: CASSLAGQGNYEQYF.

The table lists this clonotype with a few counts. The V and J genes are TRBV7-2 and TRBJ2-1, with 7 bases matching TRBD1. CDR3 length equals 15 residues. V shed 5 bases, J shed 3 bases, and the junction held 7 bases outside the gene matches. Germline V gives CDR1 SGHTA, CDR2 FQGNSA. The CDR3 DNA sequence: TGTGCCAGCAGCCTTACAGGGGACCTCTACAATGAGCAGTTCTTC. Translated: CASSLTGDLYNEQFF.

The gene calls are TRBV12-3 or TRBV12-4 and TRBJ2-7, with D possibly matching TRBD2 (7 bases). The V and J ends lost 6 bases and 0 bases respectively, with 15 bases between them. This CDR3 comprises 15 residues. The CDR3 reads CASSWGGRLSYEQYF. The CDR3 nucleotides read TGTGCCAGCAGCTGGGGGGGCAGGCTCTCCTACGAGCAGTACTTC.

This clonotype occurred a few times. J is TRBJ1-3 and V is TRBV20-1; D gene unclear. V gave up 3 bases and J gave up 0 bases, with 6 bases separating them. The CDR3 consists of 13 residues. Germline V gene sequence: CDR1 DFQATT, CDR2 SNEGSKA (reference sequence). CDR3 loop: CSASEGSGNTIYF. CDR3 sequence (DNA): TGCAGTGCTAGCGAGGGCTCTGGAAACACCATATATTTT.

The rearrangement joins TRBV27 to TRBJ1-4; 9 nucleotides match TRBD1. Germline lookup yields CDR1 MNHEY and CDR2 SMNVEV (reference sequence). The CDR3 sequence is 16 residues long. J was trimmed by 6 bases and V by 8 bases; bases with no gene match: 13. The DNA of the CDR3 is TGTGCCAGCTCGAGGGGCTACAGGGGGCGGGATGAAAAACTGTTTTTT. Translated, it gives CASSRGYRGRDEKLFF.

The rearrangement uses TRBV27 and TRBJ2-7, with 11 positions matching TRBD2. Trimming removed 5 bases from V and 2 bases from J; junction bases left unmatched: 5. This CDR3 spans 15 amino acids. CDR1 MNHEY and CDR2 SMNVEV come from the germline V gene (reference sequence). CDR3 coding DNA: TGTGCCAGCAGTCTACTAGCGGGGGCGACCTACGAGCAGTACTTC. Translating it yields CASSLLAGATYEQYF.

This clonotype was recorded a few times. This chain joins TRBV7-8 and TRBJ1-4; D might be TRBD1 (6 bases). The CDR3 spans 15 residues. Per the germline V gene, CDR1 is SGHVS and CDR2 is FQNEAQ. Trimming left V 5 bases short and J 4 bases short, with 14 bases between. The CDR3: CASSPDGGRNEKLFF. CDR3 bases: TGTGCCAGCAGCCCTGACGGGGGGCGTAATGAAAAACTGTTTTTT.

A few counts support this clonotype. The rearrangement joins TRBV5-1 to TRBJ1-2; D not certain. Looked up from germline, CDR1 is SGHRS and CDR2 is YFSETQ. Trimming removed 1 base from V and 0 bases from J, with 7 bases in between. The CDR3 consists of 14 residues. The CDR3 loop is CASSLQESNYGYTF. The CDR3 DNA reads as TGCGCCAGCAGCTTGCAGGAGTCTAACTATGGCTACACCTTC.

A few counts support this clonotype. The V gene is TRBV5-5, the J gene TRBJ2-7, with 12 bases matching TRBD2. The CDR3 totals 15 residues. Per germline, CDR1 SGHKS and CDR2 YYEKEE (reference sequence). With 0 bases clipped from V and 5 bases from J, the junction kept 3 bases outside the gene matches. CDR3 amino acids: CASSLGLAGVNEQYF. CDR3 bases: TGTGCCAGCAGCTTGGGACTAGCGGGAGTTAACGAGCAGTACTTC.

The genes are TRBV7-2 and TRBJ1-2; D is undetermined. V was cut by 0 bases and J by 7 bases, with 9 bases left in between. Germline CDR1 reads SGHTA; CDR2 reads FQGNSA. There are 13 residues in the CDR3. CDR3 in amino acids: CASSLATLIGYTF. The CDR3 DNA reads TGTGCCAGCAGCTTAGCCACGTTAATTGGCTACACCTTC.

The rearrangement links TRBV12-3 or TRBV12-4 to TRBJ2-2; the match to TRBD1 covers 10 bases. V lost 5 bases, J lost 7 bases, and 10 bases stayed unmatched. The CDR3 sequence is 16 residues long. CDR3 nucleotides: TGTGCCAGCAGTCACCCGACAGGGGGCGGAGACGGGGAGCTGTTTTTT. It translates to CASSHPTGGGDGELFF.

This clonotype showed up just a few times. The chain is built from TRBV20-1 and TRBJ2-5, with 9 bases that match TRBD2. V lost 3 bases, J lost 7 bases, and 9 bases stayed unmatched. The CDR3 consists of 14 residues. Germline V lookup: CDR1 DFQATT, CDR2 SNEGSKA (reference sequence). The DNA of the CDR3 is TGCAGTGCTAGTATGGTAGCGGGAGTCGGGACCCAGTACTTC. Encoded protein: CSASMVAGVGTQYF.

Ten or more counts support this clonotype. One end of the junction is discordant with germline, which a read error may explain. The chain is built from TRBV11-2 and TRBJ2-1; no firm D call. The CDR3 has 11 residues. Germline V gives CDR1 SGHAT, CDR2 FQNNGV. CDR3 region: CASSSHNEQFF. Written as DNA, the CDR3 is TGTGCCAGCAGCTCCCACAATGAGCAGTTCTTC. Together with reference TRBV11-2 and TRBJ2-1, the CDR3 gives the full variable domain: EAGVAQSPRYKIIEKRQSVAFWCNPISGHATLYWYQQILGQGPKLLIQFQNNGVVDDSQLPKDRFSAERLKGVDSTLKIQPAKLEDSAVYLCASSSHNEQFFGPGTRLTVL.